Following are 13 T cell receptor beta chains from one sample sequenced in a study of CD8 T cells in ankylosing spondylitis. TCRdb re-called the 5' RACE reads with MiXCR, one entry per CDR3 protein. The sample lists just under 350,000 distinct CDR3 sequences, approximately 14% seen once, with approximately 0.99% in the top ten. Source material: blood, either unsorted or a sorted T cell fraction (not recorded which). The receptor set was obtained from a male donor with ankylosing spondylitis or in good health (not recorded which).

This clonotype was counted ten times or more. V usage is TRBV7-2 and J usage is TRBJ1-2; D is perhaps TRBD1 (5 bases). The CDR3 sequence is 15 residues long. The germline V gene encodes CDR1 SGHTA and CDR2 FQGNSA. V was clipped by 5 bases and J by 4 bases, with 17 bases between them. CDR3 bases: TGTGCCAGCAGCCAGGATCAGGGAGCCCCCTATGGCTACACCTTC. This translates into CASSQDQGAPYGYTF. Full variable domain (outside the CDR3, taken from reference TRBV7-2 and TRBJ1-2): GAGVSQSPSNKVTEKGKDVELRCDPISGHTALYWYRQSLGQGLEFLIYFQGNSAPDKSGLPSDRFSAERTGGSVSTLTIQRTQQEDSAVYLCASSQDQGAPYGYTFGSGTRLTVV.

This clonotype came up a few times. As DNA, the CDR3 is TGTGCCAGCAGAGCTAGAAACGACAATGAGCAGTTCTTC. Amino acid sequence: CASRARNDNEQFF. The chain links TRBV2 to TRBJ2-1; D gene uncertain. The V and J ends lost 6 bases and 5 bases respectively, with 11 bases between them. The CDR3 is made up of 13 amino acids. Germline lookup yields CDR1 SNHLY and CDR2 FYNNEI.

The gene calls are TRBV3-1 and TRBJ2-3; possible D gene TRBD1, 5 bases. The germline V and J ends were trimmed by 4 bases and 0 bases, with 20 bases remaining between them. From germline, CDR1 is LGHDT and CDR2 YNNKEL (reference sequence). The CDR3 has 18 amino acids. The CDR3 sequence is CASSPHPSDSSSTDTQYF. As DNA, the CDR3 is TGTGCCAGCAGCCCGCACCCTTCCGACAGTTCTAGCACAGATACGCAGTATTTT.

This clonotype was seen ten or more times. The chain joins TRBV30 to TRBJ2-7, with 8 nucleotides matching TRBD1. The V and J ends lost 3 bases and 3 bases, in that order; junction bases with no gene match: 7. The CDR3 loop spans 14 amino acids. Germline values: CDR1 GTSNPN, CDR2 SVGIG (reference sequence). In nucleotides, the CDR3 is TGTGCCTGGAGCGGAATTACAGGGGGCTACGAGCAGTACTTC. This encodes CAWSGITGGYEQYF. The entire variable domain, with the rest obtained from reference TRBV30 and TRBJ2-7, is as follows: SQTIHQWPATLVQPVGSPLSLECTVEGTSNPNLYWYRQAAGRGLQLLFYSVGIGQISSEVPQNLSASRPQDRQFILSSKKLLLSDSGFYLCAWSGITGGYEQYFGPGTRLTVT.

The chain joins TRBV5-1 to TRBJ2-2; 7 nucleotides agree with TRBD1. Trimming cost V 7 bases and J 0 bases; bases outside gene matches: 9. The CDR3 has 16 residues. CDR1 is SGHRS and CDR2 is YFSETQ in the germline V gene. Here the CDR3 DNA reads TGCGCCAGCGCGGTTGGACAGGTAGCGAACACCGGGGAGCTGTTTTTT. Translating gives CASAVGQVANTGELFF.

The genes are TRBV20-1 and TRBJ2-4; 8 bases agree with TRBD2. The junction had 7 bases not matched to a gene; V was cut back by 6 bases and J by 0 bases. The CDR3 is 15 residues long. Germline CDR1 is DFQATT and CDR2 is SNEGSKA (reference sequence). This CDR3 reads CSAPLAELAKNIQYF. DNA of the CDR3: TGCAGTGCCCCACTAGCGGAGTTAGCCAAAAACATTCAGTACTTC.

The chain carries TRBV12-3 or TRBV12-4 and TRBJ1-1; possible D gene TRBD1, 6 bases. CDR3 length equals 14 residues. V dropped 8 bases and J dropped 5 bases, with 18 bases sitting between them. The CDR3 nucleotides read TGTGCCAGCGGCCTGACACCCACAGGGACTGAAGCTTTCTTT. This encodes CASGLTPTGTEAFF.

The chain employs TRBV12-3 or TRBV12-4 and TRBJ1-1; possible D gene TRBD1, 5 bases. The germline V and J ends were trimmed by 8 bases and 5 bases, with 15 bases remaining between them. The CDR3 length is 13 residues. The CDR3 reads CASLGTMGTEAFF. The CDR3 DNA reads TGTGCCAGCCTAGGGACTATGGGGACTGAAGCTTTCTTT.

In this sample, this clonotype turned up a few times. This chain uses TRBV6-2 or TRBV6-3 with TRBJ2-7; D perhaps matches TRBD2 (5 bases). Germline loops: CDR1 MNHEY, CDR2 SVGEGT. The CDR3 sequence is 14 residues long. Trimming removed 8 bases at V and 2 bases at J, with 16 bases between. The CDR3 nucleotides are TGTGCCAGCGCCTCCGGGCGGGTTACCTACGAGCAGTACTTC. This translates into CASASGRVTYEQYF.

This clonotype was detected ten times or more. The chain is built from TRBV20-1 and TRBJ1-4; tentatively, D is TRBD1 (6 bases). Trimming took off 0 bases at V and 1 base at J, with 9 bases between the two ends. Germline CDR1 and CDR2: DFQATT and SNEGSKA (reference sequence). This CDR3 is 15 amino acids long. CDR3 in DNA: TGCAGTGCTAGAGATGCACAGGGAACTAATGAAAAACTGTTTTTT. It translates to CSARDAQGTNEKLFF.

V and J are TRBV18 and TRBJ2-1; a weak D match, TRBD2 (5 bases). Germline loops: CDR1 KGHSH, CDR2 LQKENI. V was shortened by 4 bases and J by 4 bases, with 17 bases between the two germline ends. CDR3 length: 16 amino acids. The CDR3 coding sequence is TGTGCCAGCTCACTTCGACGGGAAAGTCCGTACAATGAGCAGTTCTTC. It is translated as CASSLRRESPYNEQFF.

This sequence joins TRBV7-2 and TRBJ2-3; 10 bases fit TRBD1. Germline V CDR1 and CDR2: SGHTA, FQGNSA. V shed 5 bases, J shed 5 bases, and the junction held 4 bases outside the gene matches. The CDR3 is made up of 14 amino acids. This CDR3 reads CASSTDRGRDTQYF. CDR3 DNA sequence: TGTGCCAGCAGCACCGACAGGGGGCGAGATACGCAGTATTTT.

The chain combines TRBV12-3 or TRBV12-4 with TRBJ1-6; possible D gene TRBD1, 5 bases. V lost 3 bases and J lost 8, with 11 bases in between. The CDR3 is made up of 14 amino acids. DNA of the CDR3: TGTGCCAGCAGTTTTACGGGGGAGTATTCACCCCTCCACTTT. Residues: CASSFTGEYSPLHF.